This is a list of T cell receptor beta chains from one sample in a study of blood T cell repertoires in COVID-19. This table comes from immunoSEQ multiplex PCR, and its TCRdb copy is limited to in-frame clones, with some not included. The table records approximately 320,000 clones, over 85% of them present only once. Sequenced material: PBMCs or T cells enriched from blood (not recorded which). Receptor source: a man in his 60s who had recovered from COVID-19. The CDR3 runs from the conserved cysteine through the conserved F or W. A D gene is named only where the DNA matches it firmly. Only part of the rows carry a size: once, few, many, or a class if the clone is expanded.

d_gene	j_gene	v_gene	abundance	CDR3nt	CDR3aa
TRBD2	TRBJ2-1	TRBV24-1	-	TGTGCCACCAGTGACTCGGGACTAGCCGTCTATGAGCAGTTCTTC	CATSDSGLAVYEQFF
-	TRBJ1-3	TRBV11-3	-	TGTGCCAGCAGCTTAGCCACCGTGGAGGGAAACACCATATATTTT	CASSLATVEGNTIYF
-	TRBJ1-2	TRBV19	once	TGTGCCAGTAGTATCTCAGAGCGCTATGGCTACACCTTC	CASSISERYGYTF
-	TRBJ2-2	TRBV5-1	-	TGCGCCAGCAGCCCGACAGGGAACACCGGGGAGCTGTTTTTT	CASSPTGNTGELFF
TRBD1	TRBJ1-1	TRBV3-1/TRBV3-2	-	TGTGCCAGCAGCCGACCGGGACAGCTCTACACTGAAGCTTTCTTT	CASSRPGQLYTEAFF
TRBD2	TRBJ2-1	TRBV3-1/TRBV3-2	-	TGTGCCAGCAGCCAATCCGAGCGGGGAAACTACAATGAGCAGTTCTTC	CASSQSERGNYNEQFF
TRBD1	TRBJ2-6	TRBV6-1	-	TGTGCCAGCAGTGCACGGACAGGGCCAACTACCCCTGGGGCCAACGTCCTGACTTTC	CASSARTGPTTPGANVLTF
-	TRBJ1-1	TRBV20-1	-	TGCAGTGCTAGTTACGGGGGGGCGGTGAACACTGAAGCTTTCTTT	CSASYGGAVNTEAFF
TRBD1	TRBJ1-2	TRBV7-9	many	TGTGCCAGCAGCATCCATTCGGGACAGGGGGTATATGGCTACACCTTC	CASSIHSGQGVYGYTF
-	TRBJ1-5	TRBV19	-	TGTGCCAGTAGTGCGCTTTCTCAGCCCCAGCATTTT	CASSALSQPQHF
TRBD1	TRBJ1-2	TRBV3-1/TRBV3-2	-	TGTGCCAGCAGTCTGACAGGGACCCCCTATGGCTACACCTTC	CASSLTGTPYGYTF
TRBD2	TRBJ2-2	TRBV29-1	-	TGCAGCGTTGAGGGACTAGCGGGAGAGGGCACCGGGGAGCTGTTTTTT	CSVEGLAGEGTGELFF
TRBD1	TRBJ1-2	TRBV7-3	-	TGTGCCAGCAGCCGAACGGTGTCAGGGGGAAAAGGTGGCTACACCTTC	CASSRTVSGGKGGYTF
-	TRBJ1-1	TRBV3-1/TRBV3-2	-	TGTGCCAGCAGCCATTCCAGGGTCCACACTGAAGCTTTCTTT	CASSHSRVHTEAFF
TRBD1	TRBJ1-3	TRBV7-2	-	TGTGCCAGCAGCCTTCCGGGACAGGGGTACACCATATATTTT	CASSLPGQGYTIYF
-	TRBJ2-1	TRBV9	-	TGTGCCAGCAGCGTAAAAGGAGTGAATGAGCAGTTCTTC	CASSVKGVNEQFF
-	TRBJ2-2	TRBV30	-	TGTGCCTGGAGCAGGGTCGAGGCCGGGGAGCTGTTTTTT	CAWSRVEAGELFF
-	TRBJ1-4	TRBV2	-	TGTGCCAGCAGTGTCAGGTCGGATGAAAAACTGTTTTTT	CASSVRSDEKLFF
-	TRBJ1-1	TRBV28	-	TGTGCCAGCAGTTTATGGTCAGGCCCCACTGAAGCTTTCTTT	CASSLWSGPTEAFF
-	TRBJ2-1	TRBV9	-	TGTGCCAGCAGCGTCATGGCTAGACAGTTTAGTAGCTCCTACAATGAGCAGTTCTTC	CASSVMARQFSSSYNEQFF
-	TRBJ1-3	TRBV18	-	TGTGCCAGCTCACGCCGACAGGACCGAAACACCATATATTTT	CASSRRQDRNTIYF
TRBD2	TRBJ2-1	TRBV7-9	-	TGTGCCAGCAGCTCCCCCCTCTACGGGAGGAATGAGCAGTTCTTC	CASSSPLYGRNEQFF
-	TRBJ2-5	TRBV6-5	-	TGTGCCAGCAGTTCGCATAGCGTTAGCCAAGAGACCCAGTACTTC	CASSSHSVSQETQYF
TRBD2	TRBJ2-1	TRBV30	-	TGTGCCTGGAGTGTGGCGGGGGGCAGGAATGAGCAGTTCTTC	CAWSVAGGRNEQFF
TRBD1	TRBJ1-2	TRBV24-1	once	TGTGCCACCAGTGGCCATGACAGGGTCTATGGCTACACCTTC	CATSGHDRVYGYTF
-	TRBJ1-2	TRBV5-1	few	TGCGCCAGCAGCTTGTCCGGAGACTATGGCTACACCTTC	CASSLSGDYGYTF
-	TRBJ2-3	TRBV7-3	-	TGTGCCAGCAGCCCCGGAAGACTAGCAGATACGCAGTATTTT	CASSPGRLADTQYF
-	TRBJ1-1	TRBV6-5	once	TGTGCCAGCAGGAGCCGGGGGAACACTGAAGCTTTCTTT	CASRSRGNTEAFF
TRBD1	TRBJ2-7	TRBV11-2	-	TGTGCCAGCAGCTCCCTCCGGGACAGGACCTACGAGCAGTACTTC	CASSSLRDRTYEQYF
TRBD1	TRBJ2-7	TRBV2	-	TGTGCCAGCAGTGGACAGGGTTCTTTCCACGAGCAGTACTTC	CASSGQGSFHEQYF
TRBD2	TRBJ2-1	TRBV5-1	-	TGCGCCAGCACCCAAGAGCCCCCACGGACTAGCGGGGGGGCCAGGTCCTACAATGAGCAGTTCTTC	CASTQEPPRTSGGARSYNEQFF
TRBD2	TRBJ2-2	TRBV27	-	TGTGCCAGCAGTTTATGGGGGCTAGCGGGAGGGACCGGGGAGCTGTTTTTT	CASSLWGLAGGTGELFF
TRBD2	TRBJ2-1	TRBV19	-	TGTGCCAGCCGGACTAGCGGACCGAGCTCCTACAATGAGCAGTTCTTC	CASRTSGPSSYNEQFF
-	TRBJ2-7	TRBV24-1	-	TGTGCCACCAGTGATTCCACCCGACAGTGGCGGTACGAGCAGTACTTC	CATSDSTRQWRYEQYF
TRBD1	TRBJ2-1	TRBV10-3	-	TGTGCCATCAGTGAGTCAGACAGGGAGCCCTACAATGAGCAGTTCTTC	CAISESDREPYNEQFF
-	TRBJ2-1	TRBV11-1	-	TGTGCCAGCAGCGCGGGACCGCCTAATGAGCAGTTCTTC	CASSAGPPNEQFF
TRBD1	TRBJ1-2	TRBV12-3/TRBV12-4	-	TGTGCCAGCAGAGGGACAGCCATCTATGGCTACACCTTC	CASRGTAIYGYTF
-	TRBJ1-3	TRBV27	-	TGTGCCAGCAGTTTATCATGGTTGCCAGCTGGAAACACCATATATTTT	CASSLSWLPAGNTIYF
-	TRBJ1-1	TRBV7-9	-	TGTGCCAGCAGTAGGGGGTACGGTGAAGCTTTCTTT	CASSRGYGEAFF
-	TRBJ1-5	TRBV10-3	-	TGTGCCATCAGTGAGTCGGCAGGGTCCCTAGTGCCCCAGCATTTT	CAISESAGSLVPQHF
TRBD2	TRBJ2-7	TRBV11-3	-	TGTGCCAGCAGCTTAGGAGGTAGCGGGGGATACGAGCAGTACTTC	CASSLGGSGGYEQYF
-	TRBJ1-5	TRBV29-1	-	TGCAGCGTTATGGCCGGGGATAGCAATCAGCCCCAGCATTTT	CSVMAGDSNQPQHF
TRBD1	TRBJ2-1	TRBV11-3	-	TGTGCCAGCAGCTCCCGGACAGGGAGCTCCTACAATGAGCAGTTCTTC	CASSSRTGSSYNEQFF
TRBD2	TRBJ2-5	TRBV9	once	TGTGCCAGCAGCGCTACTAGCGGGGGGGCCAGGGAGACCCAGTACTTC	CASSATSGGARETQYF
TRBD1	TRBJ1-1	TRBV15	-	TGTGCCACGGGACCTGAGGGGGCGGTTACTGAAGCTTTCTTT	CATGPEGAVTEAFF
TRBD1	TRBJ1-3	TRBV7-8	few	TGTGCCAGCAGCCAAGACCGGGACAGGTACTCTGGAAACACCATATATTTT	CASSQDRDRYSGNTIYF